One sample yielded the 5 T cell receptor beta chains listed below, sequenced in a study of blood T cell repertoires in COVID-19. The data were produced by immunoSEQ multiplex PCR, yet TCRdb's version contains in-frame clones alone and is incomplete. The sample contains 200,000 to 250,000 clones, about 80% of which appear only once. Sequenced input: peripheral blood. Receptors originate from an older woman with acute or convalescent COVID-19.

Written as DNA, the CDR3 is TGTGCCAGCAGCCGTCGGGGGAAACAAGAGACCCAGTACTTC. Its translation: CASSRRGKQETQYF. The J gene is TRBJ2-5, the V gene TRBV11-3, with a weak D call TRBD2 (6 bases). This CDR3 spans 14 amino acids. V was clipped by 5 bases and J by 2 bases, with 12 bases between them. Germline V gene lookup returns CDR1 SGHNT and CDR2 YENEEA.

This clone was counted once. This chain connects TRBV6-1 to TRBJ1-3; D gene uncertain. Germline CDR1 reads MNHNS; CDR2 reads SASEGT. This CDR3 contains 14 residues. Trimming removed 2 bases at V and 0 bases at J, with 5 bases between. The DNA for the CDR3 is TGTGCCAGCAGTGAACGGAGCTCTGGAAACACCATATATTTT. This gives the protein CASSERSSGNTIYF.

This clone has just one count. The chain is built from TRBV5-4 and TRBJ1-2, with 9 bases that match TRBD1. This CDR3 contains 15 residues. V trimming: 3 bases; J trimming: 4 bases; junction bases outside the gene matches: 7. Germline V gives CDR1 SGHNT, CDR2 YYREEE (reference sequence). In DNA form, the CDR3 reads TGTGCCAGCAGCTCCCGGACAGGGGCCCCCTATGGCTACACCTTC. It yields the protein CASSSRTGAPYGYTF. The full variable domain, its missing parts supplied by reference TRBV5-4 and TRBJ1-2, is ETGVTQSPTHLIKTRGQQVTLRCSSQSGHNTVSWYQQALGQGPQFIFQYYREEENGRGNFPPRFSGLQFPNYSSELNVNALELDDSALYLCASSSRTGAPYGYTFGSGTRLTVV.

The chain joins TRBV2 to TRBJ2-5; tentatively, D is TRBD2 (5 bases). The germline CDR1 and CDR2 sequences are SNHLY and FYNNEI. V was shortened by 6 bases and J by 1 base, with 18 bases between the two germline ends. The CDR3 spans 16 residues. The CDR3 DNA sequence: TGTGCCAGCAGAGCCCTCCGGATAGCGTCCCAAGAGACCCAGTACTTC. Its protein product is CASRALRIASQETQYF.

The CDR3 loop reads CASSYSTGSNQPQHF. CDR3 in DNA: TGTGCCAGCAGTTACTCGACAGGCAGCAATCAGCCCCAGCATTTT. The rearrangement uses TRBV6-5 and TRBJ1-5; tentatively, D is TRBD1 (6 bases). Germline-derived CDR1 and CDR2 are MNHEY and SVGAGI. The CDR3 is made up of 15 amino acids. V was shortened by 0 bases and J by 1 base, with 7 bases between the two germline ends.